The 28 T cell receptor beta chains presented below share a single source sample, sequenced in a study of T cell repertoires in cytomegalovirus infection. From the reads, TCRdb called clonotypes with MiXCR, one entry per CDR3 protein. The data contain approximately 500,000 distinct CDR3 sequences, around 11% of them singletons. The sequenced sample consisted of PBMCs. The source of these receptors is a human donor in good health (CMV status not recorded). Some clones in this sample may be carry-over from other donors' samples.

The sample holds many counts of this clonotype. The chain uses TRBV11-2 and TRBJ1-1; TRBD1 aligns across 7 bases. V shed 0 bases and J 11 bases; nucleotides not matched to a gene: 3. CDR3 length: 12 residues. Germline V gene lookup returns CDR1 SGHAT and CDR2 FQNNGV. The CDR3 DNA follows: TGTGCCAGCAGCTTAGATCAGGGGGTTGCTTTCTTT. This translates into CASSLDQGVAFF.

The CDR3 reads CSAQDRYEQYF. The CDR3 nucleotides read TGCAGTGCCCAGGACAGGTACGAGCAGTACTTC. The chain joins TRBV20-1 to TRBJ2-7; TRBD1 aligns across 7 bases. The CDR3 is 11 residues long. Germline values: CDR1 DFQATT, CDR2 SNEGSKA (reference sequence). V dropped 6 bases and J dropped 4; count of bases not matched to a gene: 3.

The table lists this clonotype with a few counts. V gene TRBV29-1 combines with J gene TRBJ2-5; 7 bases map to TRBD2. V lost 6 bases and J lost 4; bases outside the gene matches: 8. This CDR3 has 13 residues. Germline assignment: CDR1 SQVTM and CDR2 ANQGSEA. CDR3 region: CSVTPGGLETQYF. The CDR3 region has the DNA TGCAGCGTAACCCCGGGGGGACTAGAGACCCAGTACTTC.

This clonotype was seen ten or more times. This chain uses TRBV20-1 with TRBJ2-7; no clear D gene. This CDR3 comprises 14 residues. The germline V gene encodes CDR1 DFQATT and CDR2 SNEGSKA (reference sequence). Trimming shortened V by 1 base and J by 2 bases, and 12 bases separated the two germline ends. The CDR3 loop is CSARATQHPYEQYF. As DNA, the CDR3 is TGCAGTGCTAGAGCTACACAACATCCCTACGAGCAGTACTTC.

This clonotype was counted ten times or more. The gene calls are TRBV18 and TRBJ1-2, with D unclear. Trimming stripped 2 bases from V and 2 bases from J, with 9 bases between. The length of the CDR3 is 14 residues. Germline assignment: CDR1 KGHSH and CDR2 LQKENI. CDR3 sequence (DNA): TGTGCCAGCTCACCAGGGGATCTAAACTATGGCTACACCTTC. Residues: CASSPGDLNYGYTF. Combining the CDR3 with reference TRBV18 and TRBJ1-2 gives the whole variable domain NAGVMQNPRHLVRRRGQEARLRCSPMKGHSHVYWYRQLPEEGLKFMVYLQKENIIDESGMPKERFSAEFPKEGPSILRIQQVVRGDSAAYFCASSPGDLNYGYTFGSGTRLTVV.

This clonotype was observed at least ten times. The chain employs TRBV6-2 or TRBV6-3 and TRBJ2-7; 7 bases match TRBD1. CDR1 MNHEY and CDR2 SVGEGT come from the germline V gene. V lost 2 bases to trimming and J lost 3 bases; unmatched junction nucleotides: 13. The CDR3 totals 17 residues. CDR3 bases: TGTGCCAGCAGTTACGCCCTGGCCGGGACAGATTTCTACGAGCAGTACTTC. It encodes CASSYALAGTDFYEQYF.

The chain is built from TRBV14 and TRBJ2-5; D is possibly TRBD1 (6 bases). Trimming took 3 bases from V and 4 from J, leaving 15 bases between them. The length of the CDR3 is 15 residues. CDR1 and CDR2 from the germline V gene are SGHDN and FVKESK. CDR3 region: CASSQYRVRRETQYF. Written as DNA, the CDR3 is TGTGCCAGCAGCCAGTACAGGGTACGGAGAGAGACCCAGTACTTC. Complete variable domain (other parts from reference TRBV14 and TRBJ2-5): EAGVTQFPSHSVIEKGQTVTLRCDPISGHDNLYWYRRVMGKEIKFLLHFVKESKQDESGMPNNRFLAERTGGTYSTLKVQPAELEDSGVYFCASSQYRVRRETQYFGPGTRLLVL.

V and J are TRBV11-2 and TRBJ1-1, with unresolved D. Germline assignment: CDR1 SGHAT and CDR2 FQNNGV. The CDR3 extends over 16 amino acids. The V and J ends lost 2 bases and 1 base respectively, with 14 bases between them. CDR3 region: CASSLYTRRENTEAFF. CDR3 nucleotide sequence: TGTGCCAGCAGCTTATACACACGACGGGAGAACACTGAAGCTTTCTTT.

This clonotype was detected many times. V gene TRBV7-6 combines with J gene TRBJ1-4; 8 nucleotides agree with TRBD1. V was pared by 4 bases and J by 7 bases, with 5 bases of the junction left unmatched. The CDR3 covers 14 residues. The germline V gene encodes CDR1 SGHVS and CDR2 FNYEAQ. In DNA, the CDR3 is TGTGCCAGCAGCTCGGACAGGGCCGGTGAAAAACTGTTTTTT. Translation gives CASSSDRAGEKLFF.

Many counts were recorded for this clonotype. The genes are TRBV7-3 and TRBJ2-2, with D perhaps TRBD2 (5 bases). CDR1 and CDR2 (germline): SGHTA, FQGTGA. This CDR3 has 14 amino acids. Trimming took off 7 bases at V and 5 bases at J, with 14 bases between the two ends. The CDR3: CASKGSSGTGELFF. The DNA of the CDR3 is TGTGCCAGCAAGGGCTCTTCGGGAACCGGGGAGCTGTTTTTT.

Remarks on this clonotype: Being one base from a much bigger clone, this may be a read error. The genes are TRBV10-3 and TRBJ1-2; weak D call: TRBD1 (5 bases). This CDR3 has 13 amino acids. Germline loops: CDR1 ENHRY, CDR2 SYGVKD. The V and J ends lost 4 bases and 4 bases respectively, with 10 bases between them. This chain's CDR3 is CAISVFGGYGYTF. The CDR3 nucleotides are TGTGCCATCAGTGTGTTTGGGGGCTATGGCTACACCTTC.

Ten or more counts support this clonotype. The J gene is TRBJ1-4, the V gene TRBV27; maybe TRBD1 (5 bases). The CDR3 is made up of 12 amino acids. V was cut by 11 bases and J by 6 bases, with 13 bases left in between. Germline V gene sequence: CDR1 MNHEY, CDR2 SMNVEV (reference sequence). The CDR3 reads CAPTDGDEKLFF. CDR3 DNA: TGTGCCCCGACAGATGGTGATGAAAAACTGTTTTTT. The entire variable domain, with the rest obtained from reference TRBV27 and TRBJ1-4, is as follows: EAQVTQNPRYLITVTGKKLTVTCSQNMNHEYMSWYRQDPGLGLRQIYYSMNVEVTDKGDVPEGYKVSRKEKRNFPLILESPSPNQTSLYFCAPTDGDEKLFFGSGTQLSVL.

The chain links TRBV20-1 to TRBJ2-2, with 7 bases that match TRBD2. CDR1 DFQATT and CDR2 SNEGSKA come from the germline V gene (reference sequence). This CDR3 is 13 amino acids long. V was pared by 6 bases and J by 5 bases, with 6 bases of the junction left unmatched. The CDR3 protein is CSAGERETGELFF. CDR3 DNA sequence: TGCAGTGCGGGGGAGCGGGAAACCGGGGAGCTGTTTTTT.

This clonotype was picked up many times. The chain combines TRBV7-2 with TRBJ2-7; TRBD2 matches at 7 bases. V lost 0 bases, J lost 4 bases, and 6 bases stayed unmatched. The CDR3 contains 15 residues. The germline V gene has CDR1 SGHTA and CDR2 FQGNSA. The CDR3 loop is CASSLAREVGYEQYF. The CDR3, as DNA: TGTGCCAGCAGCTTAGCCCGGGAGGTGGGATACGAGCAGTACTTC.

This clonotype was observed at least ten times. V usage is TRBV27 and J usage is TRBJ1-5; D gene uncertain. The CDR3 is 12 residues long. V lost 4 bases, J lost 7 bases, and 8 bases lay in between. Germline V gene lookup returns CDR1 MNHEY and CDR2 SMNVEV (reference sequence). As DNA, the CDR3 is TGTGCCAGCAGTTCCGATTTACAGCCCCAGCATTTT. Protein product: CASSSDLQPQHF.

This clonotype was recorded many times. The V gene is TRBV6-1, the J gene TRBJ2-1; D may be TRBD2 (5 bases). The germline V gene encodes CDR1 MNHNS and CDR2 SASEGT. CDR3 length equals 15 residues. Trimming cost V 4 bases and J 1 base, with 11 bases left between them. The CDR3 DNA reads as TGTGCCAGCAGTGCTCAAGCGGAGTCCTACAATGAGCAGTTCTTC. Protein: CASSAQAESYNEQFF.

As to this clonotype: One junction end disagrees with the germline gene, perhaps due to a read error. The chain is built from TRBV27 and TRBJ1-3; weak D call: TRBD1 (5 bases). The CDR3 extends over 13 amino acids. The germline gives CDR1 MNHEY, CDR2 SMNVEV (reference sequence). CDR3 nucleotides: TGTGCCAGCAGCGAGCCTGGGGGAAACACCTTATATTTT. It translates to CASSEPGGNTLYF.

The table lists this clonotype with many counts. This chain links TRBV6-2 or TRBV6-3 with TRBJ1-2; TRBD1 matches at 8 bases. The CDR3 totals 15 residues. Per the germline V gene, CDR1 is MNHEY and CDR2 is SVGEGT. With 0 bases clipped from V and 3 bases from J, the junction kept 3 bases outside the gene matches. This CDR3 is CASSYSKTGDYGYTF. In nucleotides, the CDR3 is TGTGCCAGCAGTTACTCGAAGACAGGGGACTATGGCTACACCTTC.

This clonotype was seen many times. The rearrangement joins TRBV7-8 to TRBJ2-6; no definite D call. Germline-derived CDR1 and CDR2 are SGHVS and FQNEAQ. The ends were cut back, 8 bases at V and 0 bases at J, with 5 bases in the middle. The CDR3 spans 13 residues. The CDR3 DNA reads TGTGCCAGCGCATTCTCTGGGGCCAACGTCCTGACTTTC. Protein product: CASAFSGANVLTF. The full variable domain, in which reference TRBV7-8 and TRBJ2-6 provide the parts outside the CDR3, is GAGVSQSPRYKVAKRGQDVALRCDPISGHVSLFWYQQALGQGPEFLTYFQNEAQLDKSGLPSDRFFAERPEGSVSTLKIQRTQQEDSAVYLCASAFSGANVLTFGAGSRLTVL.

The DNA of the CDR3 is TGTGCCATCAGGGGTAGCGGGAAGGACAATGAGCAGTTCTTC. Protein: CAIRGSGKDNEQFF. This rearrangement joins TRBV10-3 to TRBJ2-1; 8 nucleotides line up with TRBD2. Germline V lookup: CDR1 ENHRY, CDR2 SYGVKD. The CDR3 covers 14 residues. The trim removed 6 bases at V and 5 bases at J, leaving 6 bases unmatched.

This clonotype was detected ten times or more. The chain employs TRBV20-1 and TRBJ1-2, with 10 bases matching TRBD1. With 4 bases clipped from V and 2 bases from J, the junction kept 16 bases outside the gene matches. The CDR3 has 18 amino acids. Per germline, CDR1 DFQATT and CDR2 SNEGSKA (reference sequence). The CDR3 reads CSAMGLGQGIDWNYGYTF. The CDR3 DNA is TGCAGTGCTATGGGGCTGGGACAGGGGATTGATTGGAACTATGGCTACACCTTC.

In its sample, this clonotype was seen many times. The chain is built from TRBV7-8 and TRBJ1-5, with D unclear. Germline V lookup: CDR1 SGHVS, CDR2 FQNEAQ. V was clipped by 5 bases and J by 0 bases, with 11 bases between them. The CDR3 extends over 15 amino acids. The CDR3 sequence is CASSLGVYSNQPQHF. The CDR3 DNA sequence: TGTGCCAGCAGCCTGGGAGTTTATAGCAATCAGCCCCAGCATTTT. The whole variable domain, filled in from reference TRBV7-8 and TRBJ1-5, reads GAGVSQSPRYKVAKRGQDVALRCDPISGHVSLFWYQQALGQGPEFLTYFQNEAQLDKSGLPSDRFFAERPEGSVSTLKIQRTQQEDSAVYLCASSLGVYSNQPQHFGDGTRLSIL.

This clonotype showed up just a few times. The rearrangement links TRBV3-1 to TRBJ2-5, with D perhaps matching TRBD2 (7 bases). CDR1 and CDR2 from the germline V gene are LGHDT and YNNKEL (reference sequence). CDR3 size: 16 residues. The ends were cut back, 0 bases at V and 5 bases at J, with 16 bases in the middle. CDR3 sequence: CASSQEWRGRRETQYF. CDR3 DNA sequence: TGTGCCAGCAGCCAAGAATGGCGGGGGCGCCGGGAGACCCAGTACTTC.

At least ten counts were recorded for this clonotype. The genes are TRBV7-3 and TRBJ1-1; 12 bases fit TRBD1. Looked up from germline, CDR1 is SGHTA and CDR2 is FQGTGA. CDR3 size: 18 residues. Trimming removed 5 bases from V and 5 bases from J; junction bases left unmatched: 15. This CDR3 reads CASSPLGGQGAGETEAFF. The DNA of the CDR3 is TGTGCCAGCAGCCCTCTTGGGGGACAGGGGGCCGGGGAGACTGAAGCTTTCTTT.

This clonotype was detected many times. The gene calls are TRBV6-1 and TRBJ1-1; 7 bases map to TRBD1. V dropped 5 bases and J dropped 0; count of bases not matched to a gene: 9. The germline CDR1 and CDR2 sequences are MNHNS and SASEGT. This CDR3 has 16 amino acids. CDR3 nucleotides: TGTGCCAGCAGTACCCGGACAGGTGCCCTGAACACTGAAGCTTTCTTT. It codes for CASSTRTGALNTEAFF.

In this sample, this clonotype turned up many times. The chain is built from TRBV29-1 and TRBJ2-3; weak D call: TRBD2 (5 bases). The germline CDR1 and CDR2 sequences are SQVTM and ANQGSEA. This CDR3 has 11 amino acids. CDR3 region: CSGGPTDTQYF. CDR3 in DNA: TGCAGTGGAGGCCCGACAGATACGCAGTATTTT.

The gene calls are TRBV5-4 and TRBJ2-3; 10 nucleotides match TRBD2. CDR1 and CDR2 (germline): SGHNT, YYREEE (reference sequence). Losses at the gene ends were 2 bases for V and 0 bases for J; bases not matched to a gene: 3. CDR3 length: 16 amino acids. For the CDR3, the DNA is TGTGCCAGCAGCTTATTACTAGCGGGGAGCACAGATACGCAGTATTTT. It encodes CASSLLLAGSTDTQYF.

At least ten counts were recorded for this clonotype. The chain combines TRBV10-3 with TRBJ1-1; D is unclear. Germline V CDR1 and CDR2: ENHRY, SYGVKD. V was cut by 5 bases and J by 2 bases, with 9 bases left in between. This CDR3 comprises 13 residues. CDR3 protein: CAISIQLNTEAFF. CDR3 DNA sequence: TGTGCCATCAGTATTCAGTTAAACACTGAAGCTTTCTTT.